The sequence of this TCR beta chain was determined in a study of neurological immune-mediated disorders. A 10-nucleotide random UMI tagged transcripts in template-switch 5'RACE cDNA synthesis. Over 180 million TCR-beta sequences (from 15-18 subjects) were yielded by each sequencing run. One entry per CDR3 protein results from TCRdb running MiXCR on the 5' RACE reads. This sample has approximately 100,000 distinct CDR3 sequences, with about 3.8% found just once. The table lists this clonotype with many counts. This CDR3 comprises 14 residues. Germline values: CDR1 LNHNV, CDR2 YYDKDF (reference sequence). Trimming left V 1 base short and J 2 bases short, with 8 bases between.

The sample consisted of PBMCs. The clonotype was recovered from a woman aged 18-29 years with multiple sclerosis. This rearrangement joins TRBV15 to TRBJ1-1; D unclear. CDR3 in amino acids: CATSRVNRNTEAFF. The CDR3 DNA reads TGTGCCACCAGCAGAGTTAACAGAAACACTGAAGCTTTCTTT.